This entry features one TCR beta chain sequence. Its specific antigen is unknown. The sample holds no much larger clone one base away, and base qualities are not on file. This specimen comes from a study of OX40 agonist ivuxolimab in advanced cancers. Study-level background: Ivuxolimab was a fully human IgG2 agonistic monoclonal antibody targeting the costimulatory receptor OX40 (CD134). Intravenous ivuxolimab was administered to patients every 2 weeks at six dose levels: 0.01, 0.1, 0.3, 1.5, 3 and 10 mg/kg. Of the approximately 54 patients in dose escalation, about 20 had hepatocellular carcinoma, some 15 had melanoma, 9 had renal cell carcinoma and 9 had head and neck cancer. The dose-escalation cohort was 80% to 90% male with a mean age of about 58 years, ranging from roughly 20 to 80. Patients were allowed to have had prior anti-PD-1, anti-PD-L1 or anti-CTLA-4 therapy, and more than 30% of the dose-escalation patients had previously received checkpoint inhibitors. Partial responses were achieved by three dose-escalation patients, of whom one had hepatocellular carcinoma and two had cutaneous melanoma. The purpose of peripheral TCRbeta sequencing was to test whether ivuxolimab changed TCR sequence diversity and led to clonal T-cell expansion. The paper describes the monotherapy dose-escalation part (N of about 52 patients) of the phase I trial of ivuxolimab.

What the authors observed across the whole study: On average, CD8+ T cells showed more expanded clones than CD4+ T cells after ivuxolimab. The antigen specificity of the clonally expanded peripheral T cells was not determined. Low levels of normalized T-cell clonal expansion were also seen in some patients who did not respond. In the 0.1-3.0 mg/kg groups, partial responders had among the lowest normalized peripheral clonal expansion, particularly in CD8+ T cells. At doses of 0.1 to 3.0 mg/kg, clonal expansion of both CD4+ and CD8+ T cells in blood was seen between baseline and week 6.

For sequencing of the TCRbeta CDR3 region, genomic DNA was extracted from the sorted cells. TCRbeta CDR3 regions were sequenced using the immunoSEQ Assay. TCRdb retrieved this table from immuneACCESS and kept in-frame rearrangements only. Not all clones are present; in checked studies, unresolved V genes account for under half, and no reason is known for the remainder. A total of 70,000 to 90,000 clones appear in this sample, 89% of them only once. About an eighth of the sample is held by the ten biggest clonotypes. The trial excluded patients who had a history of autoimmune disease or who were on systemic immunosuppression. Peripheral blood for TCR sequencing was collected from all dose cohorts at baseline, on cycle 4 day 1, and on cycle 7 day 1. The samples were taken from a phase I, first-in-human, multicenter, open-label dose-escalation trial of ivuxolimab. Adults with locally advanced or metastatic melanoma, renal cell, hepatocellular, or head and neck squamous cell carcinoma were enrolled in the trial. CD4+ and CD8+ T cells were sorted separately from peripheral blood before TCR sequencing.

The sequenced sample was CD4+ or CD8+ T cells sorted from blood, obtained in a trial of the OX40 agonist ivuxolimab. The receptor was derived from an adult with an advanced solid tumor such as melanoma, head and neck, liver or kidney cancer.

The CDR3 reads CASSSLSYGYTF. The DNA sequence follows: TGTGCCAGCAGCTCCCTTAGTTATGGCTACACCTTC. The receptor chain draws on TRBV5-6 and TRBJ1-2; no D gene call is confident. Relative to germline, V is 3 bases shorter and J is 5 bases shorter, with 8 bases between their ends. The CDR3 has 12 amino acids, counting the end cysteine and phenylalanine. Only the CDR3 region is kept as DNA, spanning 36 bases read in frame from base 1. CDR1 SGHDT and CDR2 YYEEEE are derived from the germline V gene.